This passage covers 2 T cell receptor beta chains from one sample sequenced in a study of T cells in Graves' hyperthyroidism and ophthalmopathy. Amplification of TCR beta CDR3 regions used RNA as the template. Initially, a first-round RT-PCR of the TCR CDR3 employed the HTBI primer set. TCRdb passed the multiplex PCR reads through MiXCR, listing each CDR3 protein once. The table includes 370,000 or so distinct CDR3 sequences, approximately 25% detected once. The source material was blood. All receptors derive from a man aged 45-65 years with Graves' hyperthyroidism.

This clonotype was observed a handful of times. At one of its ends the junction is not consistent with the germline gene, which may arise from a read error. The chain carries TRBV5-1 and TRBJ2-1; D assignment may be TRBD1 or TRBD2 (6 bases each). The CDR3 extends over 15 amino acids. Germline V gene sequence: CDR1 SGHRS, CDR2 YFSETQ. CDR3 nucleotide sequence: TGCGCCAGCGGCTTGGCGACGGGGGCGTACAATGAGCAGTTCTTC. It encodes CASGLATGAYNEQFF.

V gene TRBV30 combines with J gene TRBJ2-7; D might be TRBD1 or TRBD2, each matching 6 bases. The length of the CDR3 is 14 residues. Germline V gives CDR1 GTSNPN, CDR2 SVGIG (reference sequence). Trimming removed 2 bases from V and 7 bases from J, with 18 bases in between. CDR3 DNA sequence: TGTGCCTGGAGTTGGGGACAACGGGGGCGGGAGCAGTACTTC. Its protein is CAWSWGQRGREQYF.